These 9 T cell receptor beta chains came from one sample sequenced in a study of T-cell reconstitution after alpha-beta-depleted transplantation in children. Findings and limits, study-wide: Newly made T cells mostly supplied T-cell counts and diversity one year after transplant.

Construction of the TCRbeta library involved unique molecular identifiers. TCRdb processed the PCR reads anew with MiXCR; each CDR3 protein has one entry. This sample has a few hundred thousand distinct CDR3 sequences, with 6% to 10% found just once. No antigen is known for these receptors. This specimen was peripheral blood, taken 360 days after TCRalphabeta/CD19-depleted stem cell transplant. The receptors were sampled from a female patient between 2 and 15 years old who had a stem cell transplant for Fanconi anemia, so the T cells may come from the graft donor.

The V and J genes are TRBV27 and TRBJ1-4; D ambiguous. V lost 5 bases and J 8 bases, leaving 15 bases between the germline ends. CDR3 length: 14 residues. Germline values: CDR1 MNHEY, CDR2 SMNVEV (reference sequence). The CDR3 loop is CASSKGWAREKLFF. The CDR3 region has the DNA TGTGCCAGCAGTAAAGGGTGGGCCCGGGAAAAACTGTTTTTT.

This clonotype was seen ten or more times. The chain is built from TRBV7-2 and TRBJ1-6; 9 nucleotides agree with TRBD1. The CDR3 runs to 14 residues. CDR1 and CDR2 from the germline V gene are SGHTA and FQGNSA. Trimming cost V 6 bases and J 9 bases; bases outside gene matches: 6. The CDR3 DNA reads TGTGCCAGCAGTCGGGGACAGGGTATTTCACCCCTCCACTTT. The encoded protein is CASSRGQGISPLHF.

In this sample, this clonotype turned up many times. V and J are TRBV20-1 and TRBJ1-1, with D unresolved. The ends were cut back, 3 bases at V and 6 bases at J, with 8 bases in the middle. Germline values: CDR1 DFQATT, CDR2 SNEGSKA (reference sequence). The CDR3 is made up of 11 amino acids. CDR3 DNA: TGCAGTGCTAGTGATGGGGCTGAAGCTTTCTTT. Its protein product is CSASDGAEAFF.

This clonotype was detected only a few times. The chain links TRBV18 to TRBJ2-5; a weak D match, TRBD2 (6 bases). The CDR3 contains 12 residues. V lost 8 bases, J lost 1 base, and 8 bases lay in between. Germline V gene data show CDR1 as KGHSH and CDR2 as LQKENI. The DNA of the CDR3 is TGTGCCAGCCGCGGGATCCAAGAGACCCAGTACTTC. It is translated as CASRGIQETQYF.

This clonotype turned up a few times. The rearrangement uses TRBV30 and TRBJ2-3; D not certain. Germline CDR1 and CDR2: GTSNPN and SVGIG (reference sequence). V was pared by 2 bases and J by 12 bases, with 12 bases between. The CDR3 has 11 amino acids. Written as DNA, the CDR3 is TGTGCCTGGAGTTCTGGGATTAGTCAGTATTTT. Translation: CAWSSGISQYF. Variable domain in full (rest from reference TRBV30 and TRBJ2-3): SQTIHQWPATLVQPVGSPLSLECTVEGTSNPNLYWYRQAAGRGLQLLFYSVGIGQISSEVPQNLSASRPQDRQFILSSKKLLLSDSGFYLCAWSSGISQYFGPGTRLTVL.

The rearrangement uses TRBV5-1 and TRBJ2-3, with TRBD1 as a possible D gene (5 bases). Trimming shortened V by 0 bases and J by 2 bases, and 13 bases separated the two germline ends. CDR1 is SGHRS and CDR2 is YFSETQ in the germline V gene. CDR3 length equals 16 residues. CDR3 DNA sequence: TGCGCCAGCAGCTTGGAGTCAGGGATGAACACAGATACGCAGTATTTT. This translates into CASSLESGMNTDTQYF.

This clonotype has just a few counts. V gene TRBV7-9 combines with J gene TRBJ1-2; D is unresolved. Looked up from germline, CDR1 is SEHNR and CDR2 is FQNEAQ (reference sequence). V lost 2 bases, J lost 3 bases, and 10 bases lay in between. CDR3 length: 14 residues. In nucleotides, the CDR3 is TGTGCCAGCAGCTTAAAAACTCAGGACTATGGCTACACCTTC. The encoded protein is CASSLKTQDYGYTF. The variable domain in full, with the rest retrieved from reference TRBV7-9 and TRBJ1-2, is DTGVSQNPRHKITKRGQNVTFRCDPISEHNRLYWYRQTLGQGPEFLTYFQNEAQLEKSRLLSDRFSAERPKGSFSTLEIQRTEQGDSAMYLCASSLKTQDYGYTFGSGTRLTVV.

The V and J genes are TRBV20-1 and TRBJ2-5; D is ambiguous. The germline V gene has CDR1 DFQATT and CDR2 SNEGSKA (reference sequence). The germline V and J ends were trimmed by 3 bases and 5 bases, with 13 bases remaining between them. This CDR3 comprises 13 residues. The chain's CDR3 is CSARLGSPETQYF. The CDR3 DNA sequence: TGCAGTGCTAGGTTGGGGTCGCCGGAGACCCAGTACTTC.

At least ten counts were recorded for this clonotype. V usage is TRBV20-1 and J usage is TRBJ1-3; D call uncertain. The germline V gene has CDR1 DFQATT and CDR2 SNEGSKA (reference sequence). V lost 6 bases and J lost 0, with 9 bases in between. There are 13 residues in the CDR3. This chain's CDR3 is CSAPRSSGNTIYF. The CDR3 coding sequence is TGCAGTGCCCCCAGATCCTCTGGAAACACCATATATTTT.